This T cell receptor beta chain was obtained from a study of early T cells in non-severe SARS-CoV-2 infection (dated by TCRdb to the early 2020s). At the level of the whole study: Because TCR sequencing was done on bulk RNA from unsorted whole blood, the alpha and beta chains could not be paired. Study-wide conclusions, independent of this receptor: VDJdb matching was skewed toward anti-spike CD8 responses and likely underestimated virus-specific expansions by missing private and CD4 specificities.

A note on this clonotype: Its antigen is not yet known. Per-base qualities were not stored, and no clone one base away is much larger.

Library preparation employed 5' RACE. The listed sequencing device is NextSeq 500. In the TCR library protocol, unique molecular identifiers were attached to individual cDNA molecules to correct for PCR bias and sequencing error. Both TCR alpha and beta chains were sequenced, and tight co-correlation was observed between alpha and beta sequence abundances in each sample. For the original study's pipeline: V gene, J gene and CDR3 annotation of TCR sequences was performed with Decombinator V4. TCRs were defined as expanded if a significant change between any two time points was detected under a Poisson model with p below 0.0001. TCR abundances were normalised to the total number of TCRs sequenced per sample and expressed as counts per million. TRAV1-2 paired with TRAJ12, TRAJ20 or TRAJ33 defined MAIT TCRs, while TRAV10 paired with TRAJ18 defined iNKT TCRs. VDJdb, accessed on 1 November 2021, was searched for TCRs annotated for CMV, EBV and SARS-CoV-2, and TCRs annotated for more than one antigen were excluded. TCRdb reprocessed the public reads (quality trimming at Q25 with fastp, clone calling with MiXCR) and kept in-frame beta chains. Merged by CDR3 protein, the rows form single entries marked with the most common genes and DNA. In this record, the V and J calls reflect TCRdb's handling and not the investigators' own analysis. Within this sample are 80,000 to 100,000 distinct CDR3 sequences, with approximately 15% of them counted one time only. Roughly 6.4% of the sample rests with the top ten.

Ends trimmed: V by 0 bases, J by 5 bases; bases unmatched to a gene: 9. The CDR3 contains 17 residues, cysteine and phenylalanine counted. CDR3 DNA is the only sequence kept; it has 51 bases, read in frame from the first base. The germline V gene yields LGHNT for CDR1 and FRNRAP for CDR2. This was a case-control study nested in a cohort of healthcare workers in London, UK, who had nasopharyngeal swab PCR tests and blood samples taken every week. Healthcare workers were recruited between 23 and 31 March 2020, during the week of the UK lockdown, and were followed weekly for up to about 15 weeks. This receptor was obtained from an adult who was a healthcare worker with PCR-confirmed SARS-CoV-2 infection or an uninfected control (not recorded which). The sequence links TRBV12-5 to TRBJ2-2; TRBD2 aligns with 7 central bases. The sample taken for sequencing was whole blood. The encoded CDR3 is CASGLVFAGVGTGELFF. In nucleotides, the sequence is TGTGCTAGTGGTTTGGTATTCGCGGGAGTGGGTACCGGGGAGCTGTTTTTT.